A single sample gave rise to the 9 T cell receptor beta chains below, sequenced in a study of identifying expanded T cells in peripheral blood. Produced via immunoSEQ multiplex PCR; TCRdb's table is partial and in-frame only. The sample has 85,000 to 100,000 clones; around 88% are singletons. The sample consisted of blood. The receptors come from a person aged 18-70 years in good health.

The rearrangement links TRBV7-9 to TRBJ2-5, with unresolved D. Germline assignment: CDR1 SEHNR and CDR2 FQNEAQ (reference sequence). V lost 4 bases to trimming and J lost 0 bases, with 9 bases between them. The CDR3 consists of 14 residues. CDR3 in DNA: TGTGCCAGCAGCTCCGGACGGGACCAAGAGACCCAGTACTTC. Its protein is CASSSGRDQETQYF.

The chain combines TRBV7-6 with TRBJ2-1; tentatively, D is TRBD1 or TRBD2 (5 bases each). Trimming left V 1 base short and J 2 bases short, with 15 bases between. CDR1 SGHVS and CDR2 FNYEAQ come from the germline V gene. The CDR3 is 17 amino acids. The CDR3 sequence: CASSLGPPGPTYNEQFF. CDR3 nucleotide sequence: TGTGCCAGCAGCTTAGGTCCACCGGGACCTACCTACAATGAGCAGTTCTTC. Looking up the rest from reference TRBV7-6 and TRBJ2-1 gives the full variable domain: GAGVSQSPRYKVTKRGQDVALRCDPISGHVSLYWYRQALGQGPEFLTYFNYEAQQDKSGLPNDRFSAERPEGSISTLTIQRTEQRDSAMYRCASSLGPPGPTYNEQFFGPGTRLTVL.

The chain couples TRBV7-9 to TRBJ2-7, with 15 bases identical to TRBD2. There are 15 residues in the CDR3. The germline CDR1 and CDR2 sequences are SEHNR and FQNEAQ (reference sequence). With 4 bases clipped from V and 4 bases from J, the junction kept 2 bases outside the gene matches. This chain's CDR3 is CASSSGTSGRYEQYF. The CDR3 bases are TGTGCCAGCAGCTCAGGGACTAGCGGGAGGTACGAGCAGTACTTC.

This clone came up once. V and J are TRBV15 and TRBJ2-3; 9 nucleotides line up with TRBD2. This CDR3 contains 16 residues. With 3 bases clipped from V and 0 bases from J, the junction kept 4 bases outside the gene matches. In germline, CDR1 is LNHNV, CDR2 YYDKDF (reference sequence). As DNA, the CDR3 is TGTGCCACCAGCAGCGGGACTAGCAGTAGCACAGATACGCAGTATTTT. Encoded protein: CATSSGTSSSTDTQYF.

The chain couples TRBV13 to TRBJ2-3; TRBD2 matches 13 bases. The CDR3 sequence is 17 residues long. V lost 3 bases and J lost 2; bases outside the gene matches: 5. Germline CDR1 and CDR2: PRHDT and FYEKMQ (reference sequence). Here the CDR3 DNA reads TGTGCCAGCAGCTTGGGGACTAGCGGGACCTTCACAGATACGCAGTATTTT. Amino acids: CASSLGTSGTFTDTQYF.

The chain couples TRBV18 to TRBJ2-7; D gene unclear. The V gene's germline CDR1 is KGHSH and CDR2 LQKENI. V was clipped by 4 bases and J by 5 bases, with 9 bases between them. This CDR3 has 12 amino acids. CDR3 sequence: CASSQGFHEQYF. The CDR3 nucleotides read TGTGCCAGCTCACAGGGTTTCCACGAGCAGTACTTC.

V gene TRBV19 combines with J gene TRBJ1-5; unclear D gene. The V end lost 5 bases, the J end lost 2 bases, and 16 bases lay between the germline ends. This CDR3 region has 16 residues. The V gene's germline CDR1 is LNHDA and CDR2 SQIVND (reference sequence). This chain's CDR3 is CASSSDGVARNQPQHF. As DNA, the CDR3 is TGTGCCAGTAGTTCCGACGGGGTGGCGCGCAATCAGCCCCAGCATTTT.

This clone was seen a few times. CDR3 bases: TGTGCCATCCTCATGGGGGAGAACACTGAAGCTTTCTTT. Protein: CAILMGENTEAFF. The gene calls are TRBV11-2 and TRBJ1-1; the D gene is possibly TRBD1 (5 bases). The germline CDR1 and CDR2 sequences are SGHAT and FQNNGV. Trimming removed 10 bases from V and 1 base from J, with 13 bases in between. This CDR3 region has 13 residues.

The rearrangement links TRBV7-2 to TRBJ2-7; D unclear. V dropped 0 bases and J dropped 2 bases, with 5 bases sitting between them. This CDR3 comprises 13 residues. The germline V gene has CDR1 SGHTA and CDR2 FQGNSA. Written as DNA, the CDR3 is TGTGCCAGCAGCTTAGCGCGTCCCTACGAGCAGTACTTC. It translates to CASSLARPYEQYF. Looking up the rest from reference TRBV7-2 and TRBJ2-7 gives the full variable domain: GAGVSQSPSNKVTEKGKDVELRCDPISGHTALYWYRQSLGQGLEFLIYFQGNSAPDKSGLPSDRFSAERTGGSVSTLTIQRTQQEDSAVYLCASSLARPYEQYFGPGTRLTVT.